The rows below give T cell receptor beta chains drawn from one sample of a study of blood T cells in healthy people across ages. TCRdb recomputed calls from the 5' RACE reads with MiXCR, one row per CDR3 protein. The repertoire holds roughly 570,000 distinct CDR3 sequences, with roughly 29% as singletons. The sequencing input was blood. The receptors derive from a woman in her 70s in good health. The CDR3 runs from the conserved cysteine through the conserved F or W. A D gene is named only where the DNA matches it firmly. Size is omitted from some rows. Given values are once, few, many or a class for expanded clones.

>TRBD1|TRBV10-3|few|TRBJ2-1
CAIRTTGGSSYNEQFF
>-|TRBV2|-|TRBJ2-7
CASRKWTGEDYEQYF
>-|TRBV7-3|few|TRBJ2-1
CASSVKGGSGEQFF
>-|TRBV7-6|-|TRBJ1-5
CASSLDTYQPQHF
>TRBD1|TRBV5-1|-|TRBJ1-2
CASRINPTGDQGYTF
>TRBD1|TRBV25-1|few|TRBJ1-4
CASSDHGQGIEKLFF
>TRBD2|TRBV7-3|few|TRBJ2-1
CASSLFGGGAVNEQFF
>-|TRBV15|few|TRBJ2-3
CATSRVGRFTDTQYF
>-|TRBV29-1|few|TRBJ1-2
CSVVQDYGYTF
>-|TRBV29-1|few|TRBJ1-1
CSVDRANEAFF
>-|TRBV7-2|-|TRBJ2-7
CASSSSGMEAYEQYF
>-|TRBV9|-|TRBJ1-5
CASSPWTGNQPQHF
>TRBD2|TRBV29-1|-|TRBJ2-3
CSVVYLAGNTDTQYF
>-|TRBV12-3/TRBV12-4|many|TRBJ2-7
CASSLGTAPYEQYF
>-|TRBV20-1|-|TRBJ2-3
CSATGTRYTDTQYF
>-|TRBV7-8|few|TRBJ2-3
CASTPTGPIDTQYF
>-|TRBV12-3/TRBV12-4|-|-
CASSLAGLNNEQYF
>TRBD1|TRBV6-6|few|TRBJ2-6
CASYRGSGANVLTF
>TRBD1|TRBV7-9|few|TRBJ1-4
CASSSQGGRNEKLFF
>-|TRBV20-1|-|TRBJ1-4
CSARPPGRTNEKLFF
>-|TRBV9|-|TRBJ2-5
CASSALFVGETQYF
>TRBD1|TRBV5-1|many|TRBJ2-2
CASSLQGATGELFF
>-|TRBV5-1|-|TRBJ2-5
CASSEGSGETQYF
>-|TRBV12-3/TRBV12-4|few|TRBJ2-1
CASSYPRRYNEQFF
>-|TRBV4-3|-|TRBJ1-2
CASSQDAGRVDYGYTF
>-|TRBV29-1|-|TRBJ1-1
CSGAVMNTEAFF
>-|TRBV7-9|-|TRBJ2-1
CASSSAFSQFF
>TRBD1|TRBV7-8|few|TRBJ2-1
CASSLDRGPYNEQFF
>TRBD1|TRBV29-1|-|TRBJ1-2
CSVEVRGLSYGYTF
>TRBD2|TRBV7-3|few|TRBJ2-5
CASSFLAGDQETQYF
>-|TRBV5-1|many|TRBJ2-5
CASSLVELETQYF
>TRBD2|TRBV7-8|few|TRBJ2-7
CASSLALGTSGAYEQYF
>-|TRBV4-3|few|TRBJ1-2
CASSHGTFRGYTF
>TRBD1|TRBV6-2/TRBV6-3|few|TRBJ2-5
CASNRGSWETQYF
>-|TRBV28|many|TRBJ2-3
CASSIETDTQYF
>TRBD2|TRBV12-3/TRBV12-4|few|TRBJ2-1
CASSTRTSGGREQFF
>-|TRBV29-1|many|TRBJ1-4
CSVGGENEKLFF
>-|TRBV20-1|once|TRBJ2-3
CSAPRDGATDTQYF
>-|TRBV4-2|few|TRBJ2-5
CASSQDQAGAEETQYF
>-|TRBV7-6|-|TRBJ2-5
CASSLVTLGETQYF
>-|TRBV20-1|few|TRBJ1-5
CSARDLLQGSVGNQPQHF
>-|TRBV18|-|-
CASSPPTAGAGAYEQYF
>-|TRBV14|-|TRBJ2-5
CASSQDIADQETQYF
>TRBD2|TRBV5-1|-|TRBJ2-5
CASSGLAGEETQYF
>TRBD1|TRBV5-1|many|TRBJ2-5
CASSFGTGEWTQYF
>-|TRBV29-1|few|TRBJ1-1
CSVDSSDDEAFF
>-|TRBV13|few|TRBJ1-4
CASSLDRNEKLFF
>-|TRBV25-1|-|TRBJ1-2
CASSEPGQDGYTF
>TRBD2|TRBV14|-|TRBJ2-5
CASSQVHLAGFQETQYF
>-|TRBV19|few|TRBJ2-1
CASSMNYNEQFF
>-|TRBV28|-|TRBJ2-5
CASSLRGQLKETQYF
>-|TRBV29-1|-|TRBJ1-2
CSAFRWGENGYTF
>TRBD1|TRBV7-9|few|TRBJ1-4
CASSVRDRGPEKLFF
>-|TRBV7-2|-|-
CASSLEGVQGPYEQYF
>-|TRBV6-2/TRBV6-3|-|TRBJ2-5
CASSLDGDQETQYF
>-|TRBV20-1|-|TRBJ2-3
CSAAQGSDTQYF
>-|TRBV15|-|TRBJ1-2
CATSRDYGYYGYTF
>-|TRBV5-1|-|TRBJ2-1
CASSLWVGTSNEQFF
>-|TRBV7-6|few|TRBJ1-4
CASSPRDNEKLFF